The clone carrying this T cell receptor beta chain was counted a few times. The antigen remains undetermined. Repertoires were generated with immunoSEQ multiplex PCR, while TCRdb's copy carries only in-frame clones and drops some. Altogether roughly 300,000 clones are present, roughly 89% being singletons, with the ten largest covering around 0.84%. The V end was cut by 2 bases, the J end by 6 bases, with 14 bases between. CDR1 SGDLS and CDR2 YYNGEE come from the germline V gene. The CDR3 has 15 amino acids. The data originate from a study of cytomegalovirus exposure and HLA in healthy donors. General study findings and limits: In vitro, a few CMV-associated chains proved specific for CMV antigens. Rarity characterized most TCR sequences, yet some public TCRs appeared in many donors.

The donors were in the 120-subject validation cohort, distinct from the roughly 600-subject first cohort. The sample comprised PBMCs. The TCR comes from a woman younger than 35 in good health and CMV-seronegative. The V call is TRBV9, the J call TRBJ1-4, with TRBD1 as a possible D gene (5 bases). The CDR3: CASSVRGEEDEKLFF. Written as DNA, the CDR3 is TGTGCCAGCAGCGTGAGAGGGGAGGAGGATGAAAAACTGTTTTTT.